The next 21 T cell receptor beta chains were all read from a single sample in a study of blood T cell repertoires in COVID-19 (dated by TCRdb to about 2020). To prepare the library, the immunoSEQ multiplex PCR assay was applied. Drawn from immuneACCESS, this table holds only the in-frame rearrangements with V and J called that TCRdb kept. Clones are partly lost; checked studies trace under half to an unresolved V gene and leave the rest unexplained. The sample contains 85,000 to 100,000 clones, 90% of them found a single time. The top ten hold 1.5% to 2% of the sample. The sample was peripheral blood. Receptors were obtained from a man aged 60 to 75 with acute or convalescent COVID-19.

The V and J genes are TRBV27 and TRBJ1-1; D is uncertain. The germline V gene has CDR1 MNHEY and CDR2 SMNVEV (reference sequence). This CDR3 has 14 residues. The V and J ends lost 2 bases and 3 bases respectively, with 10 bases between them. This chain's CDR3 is CASSLLPPYTEAFF. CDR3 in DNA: TGTGCCAGCAGTTTACTCCCTCCCTACACTGAAGCTTTCTTT.

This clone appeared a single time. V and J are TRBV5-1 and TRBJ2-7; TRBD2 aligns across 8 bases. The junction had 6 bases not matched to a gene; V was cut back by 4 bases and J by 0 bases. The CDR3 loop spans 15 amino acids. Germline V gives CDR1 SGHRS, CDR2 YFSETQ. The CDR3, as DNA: TGCGCCAGCAGCCCTATAGCGGGGAGCTCCTACGAGCAGTACTTC. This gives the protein CASSPIAGSSYEQYF.

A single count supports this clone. Here the CDR3 reads CASSEFTGGFNTEAFF. In nucleotides, the CDR3 is TGTGCCAGCAGTGAATTTACAGGGGGGTTTAACACTGAAGCTTTCTTT. V gene TRBV6-1 combines with J gene TRBJ1-1, with TRBD1 matching over 8 bases. The CDR3 is 16 residues long. CDR1 MNHNS and CDR2 SASEGT come from the germline V gene. V shed 2 bases, J shed 2 bases, and the junction held 7 bases outside the gene matches.

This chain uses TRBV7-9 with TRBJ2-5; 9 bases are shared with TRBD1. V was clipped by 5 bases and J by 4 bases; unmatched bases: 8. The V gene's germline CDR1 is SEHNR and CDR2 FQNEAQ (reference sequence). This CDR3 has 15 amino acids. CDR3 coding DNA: TGTGCCAGCAGCACAAAAAAGACAGGGGGAGAGACCCAGTACTTC. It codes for CASSTKKTGGETQYF.

CDR3 residues: CASSETAFNTEAFF. The CDR3 DNA follows: TGCGCCAGCAGTGAAACAGCTTTCAACACTGAAGCTTTCTTT. The genes are TRBV10-1 and TRBJ1-1; D is unclear. Germline V gene sequence: CDR1 WNHNN, CDR2 SYGVQD (reference sequence). The germline V and J ends were trimmed by 3 bases and 2 bases, with 10 bases remaining between them. The CDR3 is made up of 14 amino acids.

This chain's CDR3 is CATRPGRGRNTEAFF. CDR3 nucleotide sequence: TGTGCCACCAGACCTGGGAGGGGAAGGAACACTGAAGCTTTCTTT. The chain couples TRBV15 to TRBJ1-1, with a possible D match to TRBD1 (5 bases). V shed 6 bases and J shed 1 base, with 15 bases lying between them. CDR3 length equals 15 residues. Germline-derived CDR1 and CDR2 are LNHNV and YYDKDF (reference sequence).

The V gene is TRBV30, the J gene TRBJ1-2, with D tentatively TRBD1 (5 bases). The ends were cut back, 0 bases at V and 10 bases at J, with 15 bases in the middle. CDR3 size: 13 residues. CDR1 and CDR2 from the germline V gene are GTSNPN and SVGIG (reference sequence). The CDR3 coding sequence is TGTGCCTGGAGTGTAATTGGCAGGGTGGACTACACCTTC. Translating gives CAWSVIGRVDYTF.

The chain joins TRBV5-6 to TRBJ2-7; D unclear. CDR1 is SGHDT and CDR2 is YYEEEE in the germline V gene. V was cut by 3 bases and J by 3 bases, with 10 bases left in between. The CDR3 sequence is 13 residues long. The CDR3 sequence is CASSSSSYYEQYF. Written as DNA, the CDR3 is TGTGCCAGCAGCTCCTCCAGTTACTACGAGCAGTACTTC.

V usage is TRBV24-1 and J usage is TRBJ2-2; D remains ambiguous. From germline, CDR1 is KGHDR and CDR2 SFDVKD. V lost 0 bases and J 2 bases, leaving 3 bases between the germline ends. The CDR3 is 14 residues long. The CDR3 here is CATSDLHNTGELFF. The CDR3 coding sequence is TGTGCCACCAGTGATTTGCATAACACCGGGGAGCTGTTTTTT.

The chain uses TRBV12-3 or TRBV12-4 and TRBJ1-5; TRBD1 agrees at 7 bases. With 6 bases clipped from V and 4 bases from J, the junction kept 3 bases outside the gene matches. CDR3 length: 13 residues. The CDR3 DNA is TGTGCCAGCAGAGCGACAGGGAATCAGCCCCAGCATTTT. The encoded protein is CASRATGNQPQHF.

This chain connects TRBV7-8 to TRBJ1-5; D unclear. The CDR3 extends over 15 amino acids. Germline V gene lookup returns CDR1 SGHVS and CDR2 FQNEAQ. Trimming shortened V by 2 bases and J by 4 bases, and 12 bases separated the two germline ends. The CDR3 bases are TGTGCCAGCAGCTTACAAGGAGGAGGAAATCAGCCCCAGCATTTT. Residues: CASSLQGGGNQPQHF.

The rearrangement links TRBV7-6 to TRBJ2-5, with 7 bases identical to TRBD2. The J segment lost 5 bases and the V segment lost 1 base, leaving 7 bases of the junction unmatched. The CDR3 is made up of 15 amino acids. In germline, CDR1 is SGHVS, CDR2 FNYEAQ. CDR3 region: CASSLVAGARETQYF. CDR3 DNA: TGTGCCAGCAGCTTAGTGGCGGGAGCGCGGGAGACCCAGTACTTC.

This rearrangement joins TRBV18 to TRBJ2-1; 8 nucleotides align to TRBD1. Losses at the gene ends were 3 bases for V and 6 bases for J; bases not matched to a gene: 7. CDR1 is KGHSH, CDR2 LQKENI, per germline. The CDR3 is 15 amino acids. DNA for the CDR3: TGTGCCAGCTCACCGGACAGGGTGACTAGCAATGAGCAGTTCTTC. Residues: CASSPDRVTSNEQFF.

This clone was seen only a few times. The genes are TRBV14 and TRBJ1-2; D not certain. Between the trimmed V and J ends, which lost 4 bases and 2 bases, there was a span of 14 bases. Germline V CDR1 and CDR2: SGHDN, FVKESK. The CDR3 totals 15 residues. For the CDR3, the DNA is TGTGCCAGCAGCCCCCGATCGGCGGAGAACTATGGCTACACCTTC. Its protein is CASSPRSAENYGYTF.

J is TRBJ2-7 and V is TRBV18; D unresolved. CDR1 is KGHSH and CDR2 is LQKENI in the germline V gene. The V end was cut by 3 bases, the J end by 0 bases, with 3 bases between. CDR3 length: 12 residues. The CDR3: CASSPSSYEQYV. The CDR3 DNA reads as TGTGCCAGCTCACCCAGCTCCTACGAGCAGTACGTC.

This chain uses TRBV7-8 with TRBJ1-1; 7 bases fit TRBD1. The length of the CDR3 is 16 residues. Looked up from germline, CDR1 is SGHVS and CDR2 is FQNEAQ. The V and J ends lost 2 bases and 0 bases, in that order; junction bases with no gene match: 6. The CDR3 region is CASSLQGGHMNTEAFF. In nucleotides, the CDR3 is TGTGCCAGCAGCTTACAGGGGGGTCACATGAACACTGAAGCTTTCTTT.

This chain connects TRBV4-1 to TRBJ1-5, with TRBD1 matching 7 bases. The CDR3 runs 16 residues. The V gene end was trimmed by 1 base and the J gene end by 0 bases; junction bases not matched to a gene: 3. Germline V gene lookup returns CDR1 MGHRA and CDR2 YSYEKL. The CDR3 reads CASSQVDRDSNQPQHF. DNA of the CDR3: TGCGCCAGCAGCCAAGTCGACAGGGATAGCAATCAGCCCCAGCATTTT.

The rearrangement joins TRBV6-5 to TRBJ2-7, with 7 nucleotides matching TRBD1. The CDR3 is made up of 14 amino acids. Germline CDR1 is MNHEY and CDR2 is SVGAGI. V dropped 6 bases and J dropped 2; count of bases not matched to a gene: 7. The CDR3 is CASSPTGQPYEQYF. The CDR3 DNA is TGTGCCAGCAGCCCGACGGGACAGCCCTACGAGCAGTACTTC.

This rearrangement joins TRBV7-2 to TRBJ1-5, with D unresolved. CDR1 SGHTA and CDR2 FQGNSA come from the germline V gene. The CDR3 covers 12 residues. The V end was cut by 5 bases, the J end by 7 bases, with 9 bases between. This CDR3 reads CASSQVRQPQHF. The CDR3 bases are TGTGCCAGCAGCCAGGTTAGACAGCCCCAGCATTTT.

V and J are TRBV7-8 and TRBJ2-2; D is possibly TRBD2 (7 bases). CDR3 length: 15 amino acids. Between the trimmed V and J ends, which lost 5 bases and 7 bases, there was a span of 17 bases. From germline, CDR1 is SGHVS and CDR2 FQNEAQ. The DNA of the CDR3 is TGTGCCAGCAGCAGGGGGGGTAGTTTAGTCGGGGAGCTGTTTTTT. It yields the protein CASSRGGSLVGELFF.

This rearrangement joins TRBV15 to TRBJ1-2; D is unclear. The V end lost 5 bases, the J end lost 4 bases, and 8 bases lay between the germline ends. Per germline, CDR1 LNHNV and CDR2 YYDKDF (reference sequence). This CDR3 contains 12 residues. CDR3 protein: CATSVEAYGYTF. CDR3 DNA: TGTGCCACCAGCGTTGAGGCCTATGGCTACACCTTC.